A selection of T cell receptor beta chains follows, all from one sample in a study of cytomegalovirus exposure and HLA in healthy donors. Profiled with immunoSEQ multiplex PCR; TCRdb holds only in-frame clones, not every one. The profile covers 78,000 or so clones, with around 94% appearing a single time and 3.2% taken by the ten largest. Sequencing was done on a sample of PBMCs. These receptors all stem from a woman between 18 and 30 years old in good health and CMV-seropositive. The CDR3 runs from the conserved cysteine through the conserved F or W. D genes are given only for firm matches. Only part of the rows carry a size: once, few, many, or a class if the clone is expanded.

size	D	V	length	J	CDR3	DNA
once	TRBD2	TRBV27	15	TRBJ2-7	CASSFSSGRYYEQYF	TGTGCCAGCAGTTTCTCTAGCGGGAGGTACTACGAGCAGTACTTC
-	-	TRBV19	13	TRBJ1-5	CASSLQGGQPQHF	TGTGCCAGTTCGCTACAGGGCGGGCAGCCCCAGCATTTT
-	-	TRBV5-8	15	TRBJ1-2	CASSLGLRGDYGYTF	TGTGCCAGCAGCTTGGGGCTCAGGGGCGACTATGGCTACACCTTC
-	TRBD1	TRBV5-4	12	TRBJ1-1	CAGGGQGSEAFF	TGTGCCGGGGGAGGACAGGGGAGTGAAGCTTTCTTT
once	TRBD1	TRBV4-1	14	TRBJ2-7	CASSQVLGQGFLDF	TGCGCCAGCAGCCAAGTGTTAGGACAGGGCTTTCTTGACTTC
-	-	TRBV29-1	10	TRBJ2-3	CSVADYTQYF	TGCAGCGTCGCAGATTATACGCAGTATTTT
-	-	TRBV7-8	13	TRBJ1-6	CASSAEQESPLHF	TGTGCCAGCAGCGCAGAGCAGGAATCACCCCTCCACTTT
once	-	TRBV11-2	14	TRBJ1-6	CASSLGAANSPLHF	TGTGCCAGCAGCTTAGGGGCAGCTAATTCACCCCTCCACTTT
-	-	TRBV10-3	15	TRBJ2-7	CAISITPGLPYEQYF	TGTGCCATCAGTATAACTCCGGGACTCCCCTACGAGCAGTACTTC
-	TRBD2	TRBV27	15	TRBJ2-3	CASSRTSGLTDTQYF	TGTGCCAGCAGTCGGACTAGCGGATTAACAGATACGCAGTATTTT
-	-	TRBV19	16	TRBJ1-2	CASSIDPSTGHYGYTF	TGTGCCAGTAGTATAGATCCTTCTACAGGGCACTATGGCTACACCTTC
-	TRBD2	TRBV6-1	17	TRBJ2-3	CASSEAVASGREDTQYF	TGTGCCAGCAGTGAAGCGGTGGCTAGCGGGAGGGAAGATACGCAGTATTTT
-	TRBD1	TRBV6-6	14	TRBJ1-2	CASSYATGAGGYTF	TGTGCCAGCAGTTACGCGACAGGGGCGGGTGGCTACACCTTC
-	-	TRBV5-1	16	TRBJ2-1	CASSLLAYGTNSEQFF	TGCGCCAGCAGCTTGCTCGCGTATGGAACCAACAGTGAGCAGTTCTTC
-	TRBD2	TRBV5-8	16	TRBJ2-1	CASRPRTSGGATEQFF	TGTGCCAGCAGACCAAGGACTAGCGGGGGGGCCACTGAGCAGTTCTTC
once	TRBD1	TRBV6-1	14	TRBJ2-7	CASSGRDRGHEQYF	TGTGCCAGCAGTGGAAGGGACAGGGGCCACGAGCAGTACTTC
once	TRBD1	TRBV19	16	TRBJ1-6	CASSTRGGVGNSPLHF	TGTGCCAGTAGTACCCGAGGGGGCGTCGGGAATTCACCCCTCCACTTT
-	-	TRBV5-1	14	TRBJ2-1	CASSFGEPYNEQFF	TGCGCCAGCAGCTTCGGGGAGCCCTACAATGAGCAGTTCTTC
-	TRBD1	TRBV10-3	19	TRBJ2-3	CAISESGTGKKRDRDTQYF	TGTGCCATCAGTGAGTCTGGGACAGGGAAGAAGAGGGATCGGGATACGCAGTATTTT
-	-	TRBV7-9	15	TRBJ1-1	CASSLGQGRDTEAFF	TGTGCCAGCAGCTTAGGTCAGGGGCGGGACACTGAAGCTTTCTTT
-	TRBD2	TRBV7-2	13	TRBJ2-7	CASSMTSGRAQYF	TGTGCCAGCAGCATGACTAGCGGGAGAGCCCAGTACTTC
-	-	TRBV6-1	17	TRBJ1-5	CASSALRQKSSNQPQHF	TGTGCCAGCAGTGCCCTCCGACAGAAGAGTAGCAATCAGCCCCAGCATTTT
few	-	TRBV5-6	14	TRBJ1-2	CASSQGTGSYGYTF	TGTGCCAGCAGCCAAGGTACAGGATCCTATGGCTACACCTTC
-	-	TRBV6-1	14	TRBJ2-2	CASNLNRVTGELFF	TGTGCCAGCAATCTGAACAGGGTGACCGGGGAGCTGTTTTTT
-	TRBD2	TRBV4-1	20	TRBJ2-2	CASSQDPGLAGERNTGELFF	TGCGCCAGCAGCCAAGACCCGGGACTAGCGGGAGAGAGGAACACCGGGGAGCTGTTTTTT
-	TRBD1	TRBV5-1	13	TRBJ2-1	CASSFWTGNEQFF	TGCGCCAGCAGCTTCTGGACAGGCAATGAGCAGTTCTTC
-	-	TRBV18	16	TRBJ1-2	CASSPTLTHRGYGYTF	TGTGCCAGCTCACCCACTCTGACCCACCGGGGATATGGCTACACCTTC
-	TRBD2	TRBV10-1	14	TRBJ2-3	CASSSGGPTDTQYF	TGCGCCAGCAGTAGCGGGGGACCCACAGATACGCAGTATTTT
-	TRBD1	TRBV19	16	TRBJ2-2	CASSIDSRTGTGELFF	TGTGCCAGTAGTATAGACTCCCGGACAGGGACCGGGGAGCTGTTTTTT
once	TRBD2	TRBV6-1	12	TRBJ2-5	CASSDGRETQYF	TGTGCCAGCAGTGACGGGAGGGAGACCCAGTACTTC
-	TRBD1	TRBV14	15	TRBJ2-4	CASSPRGLAKNIQYF	TGTGCCAGCAGCCCCAGGGGGCTAGCCAAAAACATTCAGTACTTC
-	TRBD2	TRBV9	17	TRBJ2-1	CASSVASGSWSYNEQFF	TGTGCCAGCAGCGTGGCTAGCGGGAGTTGGTCCTACAATGAGCAGTTCTTC
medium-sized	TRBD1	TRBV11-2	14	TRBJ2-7	CASRSGTGFDEQYF	TGTGCCAGCAGGTCCGGGACAGGGTTCGACGAGCAGTACTTC
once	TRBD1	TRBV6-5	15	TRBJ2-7	CASSYAGQGRYEQYF	TGTGCCAGCAGTTACGCCGGACAGGGAAGATACGAGCAGTACTTC
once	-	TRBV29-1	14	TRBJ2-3	CSVARGVSTDTQYF	TGCAGCGTTGCCAGGGGAGTAAGCACAGATACGCAGTATTTT
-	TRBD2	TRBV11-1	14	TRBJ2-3	CASARAGNTDTQYF	TGTGCCAGCGCGAGAGCGGGAAACACAGATACGCAGTATTTT
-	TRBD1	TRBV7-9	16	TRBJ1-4	CASSPHPTGTNEKLFF	TGTGCCAGCAGCCCACACCCGACAGGGACCAATGAAAAACTGTTTTTT
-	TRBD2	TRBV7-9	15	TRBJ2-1	CASFPAGAPDNEQFF	TGTGCCAGCTTTCCAGCGGGGGCGCCTGACAATGAGCAGTTCTTC
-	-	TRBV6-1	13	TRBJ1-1	CASSPGQRTEAFF	TGTGCCAGCAGTCCAGGGCAGCGCACTGAAGCTTTCTTT
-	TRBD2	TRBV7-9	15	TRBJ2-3	CASSLVEREVDTQYF	TGTGCCAGCAGCTTAGTTGAGCGGGAGGTAGATACGCAGTATTTT
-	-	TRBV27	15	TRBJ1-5	CASSSGRGPNQPQHF	TGTGCCAGCAGTAGTGGGCGAGGGCCCAATCAGCCCCAGCATTTT